What follows are 19 T cell receptor beta chains derived from one specimen sequenced in a study of T cell responses to AZD1222 COVID-19 vaccine. TCRdb's table, derived via immunoSEQ multiplex PCR, lists solely in-frame clones and lacks some. The table lists around 110,000 clones, approximately 85% of them singletons, with about 4% in the top ten. This material consisted of peripheral blood, taken on day 0 of MenACWY control vaccination. These receptors were taken from an adult in good health.

V is TRBV9 and J is TRBJ1-4; 8 nucleotides align to TRBD1. This CDR3 is 20 amino acids long. Germline CDR1 is SGDLS and CDR2 is YYNGEE. The V segment lost 0 bases and the J segment 2 bases; nucleotides outside the gene matches: 15. CDR3: CASSVGPWTGTGGTNEKLFF. The DNA of the CDR3 is TGTGCCAGCAGCGTAGGCCCATGGACAGGGACTGGAGGGACTAATGAAAAACTGTTTTTT.

The rearrangement joins TRBV15 to TRBJ2-5, with D hard to call. CDR1 is LNHNV and CDR2 is YYDKDF in the germline V gene (reference sequence). The V end was cut by 0 bases, the J end by 5 bases, with 13 bases between. This CDR3 contains 15 residues. The CDR3 is CATSRDRKGSETQYF. Written as DNA, the CDR3 is TGTGCCACCAGCAGAGATCGAAAGGGAAGCGAGACCCAGTACTTC.

Written as DNA, the CDR3 is TGCGCCAGCAGCCAAGAATTAGGGGGTGGGGGCAATCAGCCCCAGCATTTT. It yields the protein CASSQELGGGGNQPQHF. This rearrangement joins TRBV4-3 to TRBJ1-5; weak D call: TRBD1 (6 bases). V lost 0 bases to trimming and J lost 2 bases, with 14 bases between them. Per germline, CDR1 LGHNA and CDR2 YSLEER. CDR3 size: 17 residues.

The DNA of the CDR3 is TGTGCCAGCAGTTTCGGGGGGCCCCTCTACGAGCAGTACTTC. This gives the protein CASSFGGPLYEQYF. The chain recombines TRBV6-5 with TRBJ2-7; weak D call: TRBD2 (7 bases). The length of the CDR3 is 14 residues. V lost 4 bases, J lost 3 bases, and 13 bases lay in between. Germline V CDR1 and CDR2: MNHEY, SVGAGI.

This rearrangement joins TRBV24-1 to TRBJ1-4; possibly TRBD1 for D (6 bases). There are 16 residues in the CDR3. V lost 1 base and J 7 bases, leaving 15 bases between the germline ends. Germline CDR1 and CDR2: KGHDR and SFDVKD. The CDR3 region has the DNA TGTGCCACCAGTGATTTCATGGACAGAGGGAGTGAAAAACTGTTTTTT. It translates to CATSDFMDRGSEKLFF.

The chain combines TRBV4-2 with TRBJ2-4, with D tentatively TRBD2 (5 bases). CDR1 is LGHNA, CDR2 YNFKEQ, per germline. Between the trimmed V and J ends, which lost 0 bases and 4 bases, there was a span of 19 bases. The CDR3 loop spans 18 amino acids. The CDR3 is CASSQDPSLAAAKNIQYF. CDR3 in DNA: TGTGCCAGCAGCCAAGACCCGAGTCTAGCAGCTGCGAAAAACATTCAGTACTTC.

This clone has only a few counts. The V call is TRBV2, the J call TRBJ2-5, with D tentatively TRBD1 or TRBD2 (5 bases each). Germline assignment: CDR1 SNHLY and CDR2 FYNNEI. Trimming removed 7 bases at V and 4 bases at J, with 16 bases between. The CDR3 covers 14 residues. In DNA, the CDR3 is TGTGCCAGCACTGGGGCCTCCCGGGGAGAGACCCAGTACTTC. Its translation: CASTGASRGETQYF.

This clone was seen a few times. V usage is TRBV5-8 and J usage is TRBJ1-6; 8 bases fit TRBD1. The CDR3 contains 18 residues. Germline lookup yields CDR1 SGHTS and CDR2 YDEGEE. V shed 0 bases, J shed 14 bases, and the junction held 19 bases outside the gene matches. The CDR3 protein is CASSLGGIPPDRGYTLHF. CDR3 nucleotides: TGTGCCAGCAGCTTGGGAGGCATTCCTCCAGACAGGGGATACACCCTCCACTTT.

This chain connects TRBV6-2 or TRBV6-3 to TRBJ1-1, with 8 nucleotides matching TRBD1. V shed 6 bases, J shed 6 bases, and the junction held 12 bases outside the gene matches. The CDR3 covers 15 residues. Germline V gene data show CDR1 as MNHEY and CDR2 as SVGEGT. CDR3 nucleotide sequence: TGTGCCAGCAGCTATCAGGGGGCGCGGGGCGCTGAAGCTTTCTTT. It specifies CASSYQGARGAEAFF.

This CDR3 is CASSLVVGGDTEAFF. CDR3 sequence (DNA): TGCGCCAGCAGCTTGGTTGTGGGTGGGGACACTGAAGCTTTCTTT. V and J are TRBV5-1 and TRBJ1-1; D remains ambiguous. Germline assignment: CDR1 SGHRS and CDR2 YFSETQ. V was pared by 0 bases and J by 3 bases, with 12 bases between. There are 15 residues in the CDR3.

The chain combines TRBV6-1 with TRBJ1-2; weak D call: TRBD1 (5 bases). In germline, CDR1 is MNHNS, CDR2 SASEGT. The CDR3 extends over 14 amino acids. The V end lost 1 base, the J end lost 7 bases, and 13 bases lay between the germline ends. The CDR3 reads CASSEVGGGFGYTF. In DNA, the CDR3 is TGTGCCAGCAGTGAAGTCGGCGGGGGGTTTGGCTACACCTTC.

This clone was counted a few times. This chain connects TRBV27 to TRBJ1-1, with 8 bases lining up with TRBD1. The CDR3 spans 13 residues. The V and J ends lost 7 bases and 4 bases, in that order; junction bases with no gene match: 5. The germline gives CDR1 MNHEY, CDR2 SMNVEV (reference sequence). The CDR3 sequence: CASKPGGLTEAFF. In DNA form, the CDR3 reads TGTGCCAGCAAGCCAGGGGGCCTCACTGAAGCTTTCTTT.

The sample holds one count of this clone. The genes are TRBV6-2 or TRBV6-3 and TRBJ2-7; 7 nucleotides line up with TRBD2. Germline CDR1 reads MNHEY; CDR2 reads SVGEGT. The CDR3 totals 16 residues. J gave up 5 bases and V 2 bases, and 12 bases lay outside the gene matches. The CDR3 is CASSYSGAQGSDEQYF. CDR3 nucleotides: TGTGCCAGCAGTTACAGCGGGGCCCAAGGATCCGACGAGCAGTACTTC.

This clone has only one observation. V gene TRBV10-3 combines with J gene TRBJ2-5; 10 bases are shared with TRBD1. The CDR3 contains 15 residues. Germline values: CDR1 ENHRY, CDR2 SYGVKD. J gave up 0 bases and V 3 bases, and 1 base lay outside the gene matches. The CDR3 reads CAISEDRGHQETQYF. In DNA form, the CDR3 reads TGTGCCATCAGTGAAGACAGGGGGCACCAAGAGACCCAGTACTTC.

This clone was recorded only once. The chain carries TRBV7-9 and TRBJ1-6; perhaps TRBD1 as D (5 bases). This CDR3 has 14 amino acids. The germline V and J ends were trimmed by 8 bases and 4 bases, with 12 bases remaining between them. Germline values: CDR1 SEHNR, CDR2 FQNEAQ (reference sequence). The CDR3 protein is CASGTADYNSPLHF. CDR3 bases: TGTGCCAGCGGGACGGCAGATTATAATTCACCCCTCCACTTT. The full variable domain, in which reference TRBV7-9 and TRBJ1-6 provide the parts outside the CDR3, is DTGVSQNPRHKITKRGQNVTFRCDPISEHNRLYWYRQTLGQGPEFLTYFQNEAQLEKSRLLSDRFSAERPKGSFSTLEIQRTEQGDSAMYLCASGTADYNSPLHFGNGTRLTVT.

The rearrangement uses TRBV7-9 and TRBJ1-4; 9 bases fit TRBD1. This CDR3 is built from 19 residues. Germline CDR1 is SEHNR and CDR2 is FQNEAQ (reference sequence). The CDR3 here is CAAPGNRRTGERVGEKLFF. The CDR3 DNA sequence: TGTGCAGCCCCGGGGAATAGACGGACAGGGGAGCGGGTAGGGGAAAAACTGTTTTTT.

The chain links TRBV5-1 to TRBJ2-7, with TRBD1 matching 8 bases. V was clipped by 0 bases and J by 5 bases; unmatched bases: 7. Looked up from germline, CDR1 is SGHRS and CDR2 is YFSETQ. This CDR3 spans 15 amino acids. The CDR3 DNA reads as TGCGCCAGCAGCTTGGAGGATGGGACAGGTGACGAGCAGTACTTC. It translates to CASSLEDGTGDEQYF.

The chain links TRBV4-3 to TRBJ2-7; 13 bases are a match to TRBD2. Losses at the gene ends were 4 bases for V and 3 bases for J; bases not matched to a gene: 15. The CDR3 sequence is 19 residues long. Germline CDR1 reads LGHNA; CDR2 reads YSLEER. The CDR3 nucleotides are TGCGCCAGCAGCCGGAATTACCCGAAGACTAGCGGGGGGATCTACGAGCAGTACTTC. This translates into CASSRNYPKTSGGIYEQYF.

The chain uses TRBV19 and TRBJ2-1; D possibly corresponds to TRBD2 (6 bases). Trimming removed 3 bases from V and 2 bases from J, with 11 bases in between. Germline V lookup: CDR1 LNHDA, CDR2 SQIVND (reference sequence). This CDR3 contains 15 residues. The DNA of the CDR3 is TGTGCCAGTAGTATTGGGGGGAGCGCCTACAATGAGCAGTTCTTC. This sequence encodes CASSIGGSAYNEQFF.